The 14 T cell receptor beta chains presented below share a single source sample, sequenced in a study of blood T cell repertoires in COVID-19. Produced via immunoSEQ multiplex PCR; TCRdb's table is partial and in-frame only. The sample consists of fewer than 700,000 clones, roughly 89% of them appearing once. Specimen: peripheral blood. Receptors originate from a woman between 45 and 60 years old with COVID-19, enrolled during active disease.

The chain carries TRBV7-9 and TRBJ1-5; D uncertain. The CDR3 runs 13 residues. CDR1 and CDR2 from the germline V gene are SEHNR and FQNEAQ (reference sequence). The CDR3 nucleotides read TGTGCTTCGTCAGGCTATAGCAATCAGCCCCAGCATTTT. Translated: CASSGYSNQPQHF. The whole variable domain, filled in from reference TRBV7-9 and TRBJ1-5, reads DTGVSQNPRHKITKRGQNVTFRCDPISEHNRLYWYRQTLGQGPEFLTYFQNEAQLEKSRLLSDRFSAERPKGSFSTLEIQRTEQGDSAMYLCASSGYSNQPQHFGDGTRLSIL.

The chain uses TRBV6-5 and TRBJ2-7; D is possibly TRBD1 (6 bases). Germline-derived CDR1 and CDR2 are MNHEY and SVGAGI. This CDR3 spans 14 amino acids. The V end was cut by 6 bases, the J end by 1 base, with 13 bases between. The CDR3 loop is CASSDTGLSYEQYF. The CDR3 DNA reads as TGTGCCAGCAGCGACACAGGGCTATCCTACGAGCAGTACTTC.

This clone was seen only once. This chain connects TRBV30 to TRBJ2-1; D may be TRBD1 (6 bases). The CDR3 sequence is 13 residues long. The germline V gene encodes CDR1 GTSNPN and CDR2 SVGIG (reference sequence). Trimming took 0 bases from V and 5 from J, leaving 8 bases between them. Here the CDR3 reads CAWSVGHNNEQFF. As DNA, the CDR3 is TGTGCCTGGAGTGTGGGACATAACAATGAGCAGTTCTTC.

The chain couples TRBV9 to TRBJ1-2; D perhaps matches TRBD1 (6 bases). The CDR3 is made up of 13 amino acids. The germline gives CDR1 SGDLS, CDR2 YYNGEE. V was shortened by 3 bases and J by 4 bases, with 10 bases between the two germline ends. CDR3 sequence reads: CASSERDIYGYTF. The CDR3 DNA is TGTGCCAGCAGCGAACGGGACATCTATGGCTACACCTTC. Drawing the rest from reference TRBV9 and TRBJ1-2, the complete variable domain is DSGVTQTPKHLITATGQRVTLRCSPRSGDLSVYWYQQSLDQGLQFLIQYYNGEERAKGNILERFSAQQFPDLHSELNLSSLELGDSALYFCASSERDIYGYTFGSGTRLTVV.

This clone has a single count. J is TRBJ2-7 and V is TRBV12-5; possible D gene TRBD2, 5 bases. CDR1 is LGHNT and CDR2 is FRNRAP in the germline V gene. CDR3 size: 12 residues. Trimming left V 2 bases short and J 6 bases short, with 8 bases between. Here the CDR3 DNA reads TGTGCTAGTGGTTTGCACCGGGGCGAGCAGTACTTC. Translating it yields CASGLHRGEQYF.

The count of this clone is one. The chain carries TRBV6-1 and TRBJ1-1, with 9 bases aligning to TRBD1. The CDR3 is made up of 16 amino acids. J lost 4 bases, V lost 0 bases, and 6 bases had no gene match. Germline CDR1 is MNHNS and CDR2 is SASEGT. Here the CDR3 reads CASSEAIQGARTEAFF. DNA for the CDR3: TGTGCCAGCAGTGAAGCGATACAGGGGGCGCGCACTGAAGCTTTCTTT.

This chain connects TRBV18 to TRBJ2-3; tentative D call: TRBD2 (6 bases). From germline, CDR1 is KGHSH and CDR2 LQKENI. CDR3 length: 16 residues. V was trimmed by 3 bases and J by 1 base, leaving 14 bases between them. The CDR3 sequence: CASSPMGGGGTDTQYF. The CDR3 nucleotides read TGTGCCAGCTCACCCATGGGAGGAGGTGGCACAGATACGCAGTATTTT.

CDR3 region: CAWSVLGAGGPRFF. CDR3 coding DNA: TGTGCCTGGAGTGTACTAGGAGCGGGGGGCCCTCGGTTCTTC. The chain carries TRBV30 and TRBJ2-1; 9 nucleotides line up with TRBD2. The trim removed 0 bases at V and 15 bases at J, leaving 12 bases unmatched. CDR3 size: 14 residues. CDR1 is GTSNPN, CDR2 SVGIG, per germline (reference sequence).

The chain employs TRBV7-7 and TRBJ2-1; 12 bases are shared with TRBD1. V gave up 5 bases and J gave up 4 bases; unmatched junction bases: 3. This CDR3 contains 15 residues. Germline V CDR1 and CDR2: SSHAT, FNYEAQ (reference sequence). For the CDR3, the DNA is TGTGCCAGCAGCCGGGACAGGGGGCTTTACAATGAGCAGTTCTTC. Its protein is CASSRDRGLYNEQFF.

The chain couples TRBV12-5 to TRBJ2-7; D possibly corresponds to TRBD2 (6 bases). Germline values: CDR1 LGHNT, CDR2 FRNRAP. CDR3 length: 17 residues. V lost 3 bases and J 3 bases, leaving 21 bases between the germline ends. Here the CDR3 DNA reads TGTGCTAGTGGTTTAGGGGTCTCAGCGGGTGCTTACTACGAGCAGTACTTC. Protein sequence: CASGLGVSAGAYYEQYF.

This sequence joins TRBV30 and TRBJ2-3, with a possible D match to TRBD2 (7 bases). The V gene's germline CDR1 is GTSNPN and CDR2 SVGIG (reference sequence). The CDR3 is made up of 13 amino acids. Trimming pared 8 bases from V and 5 bases from J, leaving 17 bases between. The chain's CDR3 is CALIKGGLDTQYF. The CDR3 bases are TGTGCCCTCATAAAGGGGGGGTTAGATACGCAGTATTTT.

The J gene is TRBJ2-2, the V gene TRBV11-1; TRBD1 agrees at 10 bases. Germline-derived CDR1 and CDR2 are SGHAT and FQDESV (reference sequence). The CDR3 length is 16 residues. Germline trimming cut 5 bases from V and 1 base from J; bases unmatched to any gene: 4. This CDR3 reads CASSRTGGKNTGELFF. CDR3 bases: TGTGCCAGCAGCCGGACAGGGGGAAAGAACACCGGGGAGCTGTTTTTT.

The chain links TRBV11-3 to TRBJ2-3; no firm D call. Germline lookup yields CDR1 SGHNT and CDR2 YENEEA. Between the trimmed V and J ends, which lost 1 base and 0 bases, there was a span of 11 bases. The CDR3 consists of 16 residues. The DNA for the CDR3 is TGTGCCAGCAGCTTAGGCCCGGGTTTCAGCACAGATACGCAGTATTTT. It is translated as CASSLGPGFSTDTQYF.

The CDR3 sequence: CASSPSDRIHEQYF. CDR3 DNA sequence: TGTGCCAGCTCACCATCGGACAGGATCCACGAGCAGTACTTC. The gene calls are TRBV18 and TRBJ2-7, with 7 bases lining up with TRBD1. With V trimmed by 2 bases and J by 5 bases, 6 bases remained unmatched. CDR1 and CDR2 from the germline V gene are KGHSH and LQKENI. The CDR3 runs 14 residues. The whole variable domain, filled in from reference TRBV18 and TRBJ2-7, reads NAGVMQNPRHLVRRRGQEARLRCSPMKGHSHVYWYRQLPEEGLKFMVYLQKENIIDESGMPKERFSAEFPKEGPSILRIQQVVRGDSAAYFCASSPSDRIHEQYFGPGTRLTVT.